The rows below give T cell receptor beta chains drawn from one sample of a study of blood T cell repertoires in COVID-19. Libraries were prepared by immunoSEQ multiplex PCR; TCRdb keeps only in-frame clonotypes and omits some of them. The sample has 150,000 to 200,000 clones, roughly four fifths seen once. Sequenced: peripheral blood. The receptors derive from a man aged 55 to 70 with active or convalescent COVID-19. The CDR3 runs from the conserved cysteine through the conserved F or W. Each record gives: CDR3 protein, CDR3 DNA, clone size, D gene, V gene, J gene. The D gene is left open where the match is weak. Expanded clones are given a class, and other clones once, few, many or no size at all.

CDR3aa: CASSLGGASGNTIYF; CDR3nt: TGTGCCAGCAGCTTAGGCGGGGCCTCTGGAAACACCATATATTTT; abundance: NA; d_gene: NA; v_gene: TRBV7-3; j_gene: TRBJ1-3
CDR3aa: CASSIRGPNEKLFF; CDR3nt: TGTGCCAGTAGTATCAGGGGCCCTAATGAAAAACTGTTTTTT; abundance: NA; d_gene: NA; v_gene: TRBV19; j_gene: TRBJ1-4
CDR3aa: CASTGGLFYNEQFF; CDR3nt: TGTGCCAGTACGGGGGGACTGTTCTACAATGAGCAGTTCTTC; abundance: NA; d_gene: TRBD2; v_gene: TRBV19; j_gene: TRBJ2-1
CDR3aa: CASSRGSGNTIYF; CDR3nt: TGTGCCAGCAGTAGGGGCTCTGGAAACACCATATATTTT; abundance: NA; d_gene: NA; v_gene: TRBV28; j_gene: TRBJ1-3
CDR3aa: CASSQDRYRANGYTF; CDR3nt: TGCGCCAGCAGCCAAGATCGCTACAGGGCGAATGGCTACACCTTC; abundance: few; d_gene: NA; v_gene: TRBV4-1; j_gene: TRBJ1-2
CDR3aa: CASSRLAGAQNIQYF; CDR3nt: TGCGCCAGCAGCCGACTAGCGGGGGCGCAAAACATTCAGTACTTC; abundance: NA; d_gene: TRBD2; v_gene: TRBV4-1; j_gene: TRBJ2-4
CDR3aa: CASSEPGTAYGYTF; CDR3nt: TGTGCCAGCAGTGAGCCCGGGACAGCCTATGGCTACACCTTC; abundance: once; d_gene: TRBD1; v_gene: TRBV2; j_gene: TRBJ1-2
CDR3aa: CASSIGATSGETQYF; CDR3nt: TGTGCCAGTAGTATCGGAGCGACTAGCGGGGAAACGCAGTATTTT; abundance: NA; d_gene: TRBD2; v_gene: TRBV19; j_gene: TRBJ2-3
CDR3aa: CASSQGWSRTGEKLFF; CDR3nt: TGTGCCAGCAGCCAAGGGTGGTCTCGGACAGGGGAAAAACTGTTTTTT; abundance: NA; d_gene: TRBD1; v_gene: TRBV3-1/TRBV3-2; j_gene: TRBJ1-4
CDR3aa: CASSFSPTSANTGELFF; CDR3nt: TGTGCCAGCAGTTTTAGCCCGACTAGCGCGAACACCGGGGAGCTGTTTTTT; abundance: NA; d_gene: TRBD2; v_gene: TRBV6-2/TRBV6-3; j_gene: TRBJ2-2
CDR3aa: CASREGPNTGELFF; CDR3nt: TGTGCCAGCAGGGAAGGGCCCAACACCGGGGAGCTGTTTTTT; abundance: NA; d_gene: NA; v_gene: TRBV6-1; j_gene: TRBJ2-2
CDR3aa: CSASPSGVTDTQYF; CDR3nt: TGCAGTGCTAGTCCTAGCGGGGTCACAGATACGCAGTATTTT; abundance: NA; d_gene: TRBD2; v_gene: TRBV20-1; j_gene: TRBJ2-3
CDR3aa: CASSLQSGRGSSGANVLTF; CDR3nt: TGTGCCAGCAGCTTACAGTCGGGCAGGGGAAGCTCTGGGGCCAACGTCCTGACTTTC; abundance: NA; d_gene: NA; v_gene: TRBV11-2; j_gene: TRBJ2-6
CDR3aa: CASIVAGGVSGYTF; CDR3nt: TGTGCCAGCATAGTTGCAGGGGGCGTCTCGGGCTACACCTTC; abundance: NA; d_gene: TRBD1; v_gene: TRBV2; j_gene: TRBJ1-2
CDR3aa: CASSGERDSSYEQYF; CDR3nt: TGTGCCAGCAGCGGGGAGCGCGATAGCTCCTACGAGCAGTACTTC; abundance: once; d_gene: NA; v_gene: TRBV5-4; j_gene: TRBJ2-7
CDR3aa: CASSLALAGGPETQYF; CDR3nt: TGTGCCAGCAGCTTAGCCCTAGCGGGAGGGCCCGAGACCCAGTACTTC; abundance: NA; d_gene: TRBD2; v_gene: TRBV7-9; j_gene: TRBJ2-5
CDR3aa: CASSPLFGDADTQYF; CDR3nt: TGTGCCAGCTCACCACTCTTCGGGGATGCAGATACGCAGTATTTT; abundance: NA; d_gene: NA; v_gene: TRBV18; j_gene: TRBJ2-3
CDR3aa: CARRSTGELFF; CDR3nt: TGTGCCAGGCGATCGACCGGGGAGCTGTTTTTT; abundance: NA; d_gene: NA; v_gene: TRBV11-2; j_gene: TRBJ2-2
CDR3aa: CATSDVRSITDEQFF; CDR3nt: TGTGCCACCAGTGATGTGAGAAGTATTACGGATGAGCAGTTCTTC; abundance: NA; d_gene: NA; v_gene: TRBV24-1; j_gene: TRBJ2-1
CDR3aa: CATSDAGTDYGYTF; CDR3nt: TGTGCCACCAGTGATGCCGGGACAGACTATGGCTACACCTTC; abundance: NA; d_gene: TRBD1; v_gene: TRBV24-1; j_gene: TRBJ1-2
CDR3aa: CASSLAGVANTGELFF; CDR3nt: TGCGCCAGCAGCTTGGCAGGGGTTGCGAACACCGGGGAGCTGTTTTTT; abundance: NA; d_gene: NA; v_gene: TRBV5-1; j_gene: TRBJ2-2
CDR3aa: CASRRQGADTQYF; CDR3nt: TGTGCCAGCAGACGACAGGGGGCAGATACGCAGTATTTT; abundance: NA; d_gene: TRBD1; v_gene: TRBV5-4; j_gene: TRBJ2-3
CDR3aa: CASSQDRGIAGYYEQYF; CDR3nt: TGCGCCAGCAGCCAAGATCGGGGAATAGCGGGGTACTACGAGCAGTACTTC; abundance: NA; d_gene: TRBD2; v_gene: TRBV4-1; j_gene: TRBJ2-7
CDR3aa: CASSLQGAFNEKLFF; CDR3nt: TGTGCCAGCAGCTTACAGGGGGCTTTTAATGAAAAACTGTTTTTT; abundance: NA; d_gene: TRBD1; v_gene: TRBV5-8; j_gene: TRBJ1-4
CDR3aa: CASSQNLEGQYF; CDR3nt: TGTGCCAGCAGCCAAAATTTGGAGGGGCAGTATTTT; abundance: NA; d_gene: NA; v_gene: TRBV14; j_gene: TRBJ2-3
CDR3aa: CASNRQGSGNTIYF; CDR3nt: TGTGCCAGCAACCGTCAGGGGTCTGGAAACACCATATATTTT; abundance: NA; d_gene: NA; v_gene: TRBV28; j_gene: TRBJ1-3
CDR3aa: CASSFGRDRFNSGNTIYF; CDR3nt: TGTGCTAGCAGCTTTGGCCGAGACAGGTTTAACTCTGGAAACACCATATATTTT; abundance: few; d_gene: NA; v_gene: TRBV7-7; j_gene: TRBJ1-3
CDR3aa: CASNWRETEAFF; CDR3nt: TGCGCCAGCAATTGGAGGGAAACTGAAGCTTTCTTT; abundance: NA; d_gene: NA; v_gene: TRBV5-1; j_gene: TRBJ1-1
CDR3aa: CASSIRQYSGNTIYF; CDR3nt: TGTGCCAGTAGTATCCGACAGTACTCTGGAAACACCATATATTTT; abundance: NA; d_gene: NA; v_gene: TRBV19; j_gene: TRBJ1-3
CDR3aa: CASSYRQGGSNSPLHF; CDR3nt: TGTGCCAGCAGTTACCGACAGGGGGGTTCTAATTCACCCCTCCACTTT; abundance: few; d_gene: TRBD1; v_gene: TRBV6-2/TRBV6-3; j_gene: TRBJ1-6
CDR3aa: CATSTGQGTTEAFF; CDR3nt: TGTGCCACCAGTACGGGACAGGGGACCACTGAAGCTTTCTTT; abundance: NA; d_gene: TRBD1; v_gene: TRBV24-1; j_gene: TRBJ1-1
CDR3aa: CASSNDRQPNQPQHF; CDR3nt: TGTGCCAGCAGCAACGATAGACAACCCAATCAGCCCCAGCATTTT; abundance: NA; d_gene: NA; v_gene: TRBV7-2; j_gene: TRBJ1-5
CDR3aa: CASSTLDTGFYGYTF; CDR3nt: TGTGCCAGTAGTACCCTCGACACAGGGTTCTATGGCTACACCTTC; abundance: NA; d_gene: NA; v_gene: TRBV19; j_gene: TRBJ1-2
CDR3aa: CASSPKGRVDPYNSPLHF; CDR3nt: TGTGCCAGCAGCCCCAAAGGTCGGGTAGATCCGTACAATTCACCCCTCCACTTT; abundance: NA; d_gene: NA; v_gene: TRBV13; j_gene: TRBJ1-6
CDR3aa: CASSLRPSGYEQYF; CDR3nt: TGTGCCAGCAGCTTAAGGCCTTCGGGCTACGAGCAGTACTTC; abundance: NA; d_gene: NA; v_gene: TRBV11-2; j_gene: TRBJ2-7
CDR3aa: CASSLEGRQGANEKLFF; CDR3nt: TGTGCCAGCAGCTTAGAAGGGCGACAGGGGGCTAATGAAAAACTGTTTTTT; abundance: once; d_gene: TRBD1; v_gene: TRBV11-2; j_gene: TRBJ1-4
CDR3aa: CASEGLARLYEQYF; CDR3nt: TGTGCCAGTGAGGGACTAGCTCGCCTCTACGAGCAGTACTTC; abundance: NA; d_gene: TRBD2; v_gene: TRBV19; j_gene: TRBJ2-7
CDR3aa: CASSLSWQVSGNTIYF; CDR3nt: TGTGCCAGCAGTCTGTCGTGGCAGGTCTCTGGAAACACCATATATTTT; abundance: few; d_gene: NA; v_gene: TRBV7-9; j_gene: TRBJ1-3
CDR3aa: CASIRTDLYNSPLHF; CDR3nt: TGTGCCAGCATTAGGACAGACCTATATAATTCACCCCTCCACTTT; abundance: NA; d_gene: NA; v_gene: TRBV6-5; j_gene: TRBJ1-6
CDR3aa: CASSIGERGTMNNQPQHF; CDR3nt: TGTGCCAGTAGTATAGGGGAGAGGGGGACGATGAACAATCAGCCCCAGCATTTT; abundance: NA; d_gene: NA; v_gene: TRBV19; j_gene: TRBJ1-5
CDR3aa: CASSSGTGGLITEAFF; CDR3nt: TGTGCCAGCAGCTCCGGGACAGGGGGGCTTATCACTGAAGCTTTCTTT; abundance: NA; d_gene: TRBD1; v_gene: TRBV5-6; j_gene: TRBJ1-1
CDR3aa: CASSWPSGRAPTGELFF; CDR3nt: TGCGCCAGCAGCTGGCCTAGCGGGAGGGCCCCGACCGGGGAGCTGTTTTTT; abundance: NA; d_gene: TRBD2; v_gene: TRBV5-1; j_gene: TRBJ2-2